Here is one TCR beta chain with its context. The data were taken from a study of blood T cell repertoires in COVID-19. Study context: There were acute and convalescent COVID-19 samples, and they came from the United States, Italy and Spain. Nucleic acid was either cDNA or gDNA, and it came from T cells, B-cell-depleted T cells, or PBMCs.

Per the study methods: Quantification of nucleated cells was approximated via reference gene primer amplification. Generated by immunoSEQ multiplex PCR, the TCRdb table keeps only in-frame clones and is missing some. V and J calls and clone size are given by that table; D and trimming were obtained from the DNA. The sample yields about 180,000 clones, approximately 85% seen once. V dropped 6 bases and J dropped 4 bases, with 14 bases sitting between them. The germline V gene encodes CDR1 MNHEY and CDR2 SVGAGI. The CDR3 is 14 residues long. The chain joins TRBV6-5 to TRBJ2-3; the D gene is possibly TRBD1 (6 bases). Material for sequencing was peripheral blood. The TCR comes from a man aged 60 to 69 with acute or convalescent COVID-19. The CDR3 reads CASSLGQSADTQYF. In DNA, the CDR3 is TGTGCCAGCAGCCTCGGACAGTCCGCAGATACGCAGTATTTT.